These 32 T cell receptor beta chains originate from one sample sequenced in a study of CD8+ T cells in alopecia areata. Cells that came from pooled cutaneous lymph nodes were sorted using CD4, CD8alpha, NKG2D, NKG2ACE and other markers. Following RNA extraction, reverse transcription yielded cDNA that acted as the sequencing template. Assay: immunoSEQ multiplex PCR; the TCRdb copy retains only in-frame clones and omits some. This sample comprises about 1,700 clones, none seen once only. Specimen: CD8+ T cells sorted from a lymph node. Receptors originate from a C3H/HeJ mouse with alopecia areata. This line is of MHC haplotype H2-k.

As regards this clone: The genes and germline here are from mouse. The covered CDR3 bases are TGTGCAAGCAGCTTAGATCCTCGGCTGGGGGACTATGCT. Translation: CASSLDPRLGDYA. The whole CDR3 sequence reads CASSLDPRLGDYAEQFF. The chain uses TRBV16 and TRBJ2-1; 7 nucleotides agree with TRBD2. Read coverage stops 4 residues before the CDR3 terminus; the germline J gene supplies the remainder. After removal of 0 bases from V and 2 bases from J, the junction contained 7 bases not matched to a gene. Germline assignment: CDR1 SGHSA and CDR2 FRNQAP. The CDR3 is made up of 17 amino acids. Based on the CDR3 plus reference TRBV16 and TRBJ2-1, the full variable domain is NAGVIQTPRHKVTGKGQEATLWCEPISGHSAVFWYRQTIVQGLEFLTYFRNQAPIDDSGMPKERFSAQMPNQSHSTLKIQSTQPQDSAVYLCASSLDPRLGDYAEQFFGPGTRLTVL.

This clone was seen a handful of times. The gene symbols are mouse symbols. The read terminates 3 residues before the CDR3 end, so the remaining end is supplied by the germline J gene. The chain is built from TRBV13-1 and TRBJ1-6, with D maybe TRBD1 (5 bases). TRBJ1-6 is treated as an ORF (open reading frame) with a function not yet certain. This CDR3 has 13 amino acids. V shed 8 bases and J shed 8 bases, with 14 bases lying between them. Germline V lookup: CDR1 NSHNY, CDR2 SYGAGN. CDR3 amino acids: CASGGSIHSPLYF. The DNA read from the CDR3 is TGTGCCAGTGGGGGGTCTATCCATTCGCCC.

To note about this clone: Germline and genes: mouse. The read comes to an end 4 residues before the CDR3 does, leaving the germline J gene to fill in the end. J is TRBJ1-1 and V is TRBV13-1; a weak D match, TRBD1 (5 bases). From germline, CDR1 is NSHNY and CDR2 SYGAGN. This CDR3 has 12 residues. CDR3 sequence: CASSDEGSEVFF. The DNA read from the CDR3 is TGTGCCAGCAGTGATGAGGGGTCA.

Notes on this clone: The gene names given are mouse names. The sequence runs out 3 residues before the end of the CDR3; the remainder is reconstructed from the germline J gene. V is TRBV13-3 and J is TRBJ1-3; D remains ambiguous. The germline V gene has CDR1 NNHDY and CDR2 SYVADS. The CDR3 sequence is 12 residues long. V dropped 6 bases and J dropped 0 bases, with 4 bases sitting between them. The CDR3 region is CASKGSGNTLYF. Partial CDR3 DNA: TGTGCCAGCAAGGGTTCTGGAAATACG.

With regard to this clone: Genes and germline are mouse. The CDR3 end falls 4 residues outside the read, so it is completed with the germline J gene. The V and J genes are TRBV13-3 and TRBJ2-2; 8 bases are a match to TRBD2. Germline loops: CDR1 NNHDY, CDR2 SYVADS. CDR3 length: 15 residues. Losses at the gene ends were 3 bases for V and 3 bases for J; bases not matched to a gene: 4. The CDR3 sequence: CASSVWGDYTGQLYF. CDR3 DNA (partial): TGTGCCAGCAGTGTCTGGGGGGACTACACCGGG. Using reference TRBV13-3 and TRBJ2-2 for the parts outside the CDR3, the full variable domain is EAAVTQSPRSKVAVTGGKVTLSCHQTNNHDYMYWYRQDTGHGLRLIHYSYVADSTEKGDIPDGYKASRPSQENFSLILELASLSQTAVYFCASSVWGDYTGQLYFGEGSKLTVL.

A word on this clone: The gene names given are mouse names. The read ends 4 residues before the CDR3 terminus; that terminus is restored from the germline J gene. Other nucleotide sequences in the sample specify the same CDR3. The chain couples TRBV19 to TRBJ1-2; D may be TRBD1 (5 bases). This CDR3 comprises 14 residues. The ends were cut back, 4 bases at V and 0 bases at J, with 10 bases in the middle. Germline V CDR1 and CDR2: FNHDT, SITEND (reference sequence). This CDR3 reads CASSRDSANSDYTF. The CDR3 DNA, read in part, is TGTGCCAGCAGTCGGGACTCCGCAAACTCC.

This clone was found many times. Genes and germline are mouse. The read gets to within 4 residues of the CDR3 end, and the germline J gene fills in the rest. The chain carries TRBV13-2 and TRBJ2-1; 9 bases agree with TRBD2. CDR1 and CDR2 from the germline V gene are NNHNN and SYGAGS (reference sequence). This CDR3 spans 14 amino acids. The sequenced part of the CDR3 DNA is TGTGCCAGCGGTGATGTTGGGGGGGCATCT. This codes for CASGDVGGAS. In full, the CDR3 reads CASGDVGGASEQFF.

The table lists this clone with a few counts. The gene names given are mouse names. The CDR3 reads CASVDWGNYAEQFF. The covered CDR3 bases are TGTGCCAGCGTGGACTGGGGGAACTATGCT. This chain joins TRBV13-1 and TRBJ2-1, with 10 bases matching TRBD2. The read finishes 4 residues shy of the CDR3 end, and the germline J gene is used to complete it. Germline assignment: CDR1 NSHNY and CDR2 SYGAGN. After removal of 7 bases from V and 1 base from J, the junction contained 2 bases not matched to a gene. The CDR3 runs to 14 residues.

This clone was counted a few times. Gene names and germline match the mouse. The read ends 4 residues early relative to the CDR3; the germline J gene fills the gap. The sample holds other DNA sequences that translate to the same CDR3. The chain uses TRBV19 and TRBJ1-1; TRBD1 matches at 11 bases. The CDR3 loop spans 14 amino acids. With 3 bases clipped from V and 4 bases from J, the junction kept 2 bases outside the gene matches. Germline CDR1 FNHDT, CDR2 SITEND (reference sequence). The CDR3 sequence: CASSKGQGGTEVFF. Partial CDR3 DNA: TGTGCCAGCAGTAAGGGACAGGGGGGCACA.

Ten or more counts support this clone. The germline and genes are mouse ones. The read finishes 4 residues shy of the CDR3 end, and the germline J gene is used to complete it. J is TRBJ2-7 and V is TRBV13-3; D perhaps matches TRBD2 (5 bases). This CDR3 is built from 13 residues. V was shortened by 1 base and J by 3 bases, with 8 bases between the two germline ends. CDR1 is NNHDY, CDR2 SYVADS, per germline. CDR3: CASSDSGNYEQYF. The CDR3 DNA, read in part, is TGTGCCAGCAGTGATTCTGGGAACTAT.

This clone was counted at least ten times. Gene names are the mouse ones. The read terminates 4 residues before the CDR3 end, so the remaining end is supplied by the germline J gene. The J gene is TRBJ2-1, the V gene TRBV5; 10 bases map to TRBD2. The CDR3 covers 16 residues. The V and J ends lost 3 bases and 0 bases, in that order; junction bases with no gene match: 2. Looked up from germline, CDR1 is LGHNA and CDR2 is YNLKQL (reference sequence). The CDR3 protein is CASSHGTGDNYAEQFF. CDR3 DNA (partial): TGTGCCAGCAGCCACGGGACTGGGGATAACTATGCT.

As to this clone: Germline and genes: mouse. The missing CDR3 end, 4 residues past where the read stops, is filled in from the germline J gene. V usage is TRBV13-1 and J usage is TRBJ2-5; D may be TRBD2 (7 bases). Trimming removed 3 bases at V and 3 bases at J, with 8 bases between. This CDR3 contains 13 residues. The germline V gene encodes CDR1 NSHNY and CDR2 SYGAGN. The covered CDR3 bases are TGTGCCAGCAGTGGGGGGGCGCAAGAC. Protein product: CASSGGAQD. The complete CDR3 protein is CASSGGAQDTQYF.

By its share, this clone is medium-sized (0.01 to 0.1%). All gene names here are mouse names. Read data end 4 residues before the CDR3 end; the end is taken from the germline J gene. The rearrangement links TRBV1 to TRBJ2-3, with 10 bases identical to TRBD2. Trimming removed 4 bases from V and 0 bases from J; junction bases left unmatched: 4. Germline CDR1 NSQYPW, CDR2 LRSPGD (reference sequence). This CDR3 is 16 amino acids long. The CDR3 loop is CTCSETGGPSAETLYF. CDR3 DNA, as far as it was read: TGCACCTGCAGTGAGACTGGGGGGCCTAGTGCAGAA.

This clone was seen at least ten times. Gene names are the mouse ones. From the germline J gene comes the end of the CDR3, since the read stops 4 residues before it. This chain uses TRBV19 with TRBJ2-7; 7 positions match TRBD1. Germline V gives CDR1 FNHDT, CDR2 SITEND (reference sequence). V was clipped by 4 bases and J by 0 bases; unmatched bases: 7. The length of the CDR3 is 15 residues. Incomplete CDR3 DNA: TGTGCCAGCAGTCCCCTCGACAGGGACTCCTAT. Its translation: CASSPLDRDSY. The entire CDR3 protein reads CASSPLDRDSYEQYF.

This clone has at least ten counts. Gene and germline names: mouse. The CDR3 extends 4 residues past the end of the read, so its final part is completed from the germline J gene. The chain employs TRBV13-3 and TRBJ2-7, with 10 bases identical to TRBD2. The germline gives CDR1 NNHDY, CDR2 SYVADS. CDR3 length equals 15 residues. Incomplete CDR3 DNA: TGTGCCAGCAGTGATCAGCTGGACTGGGGGTAT. Its translation is CASSDQLDWGY. The full CDR3 protein reads CASSDQLDWGYEQYF.

This clone was detected many times. The genes and germline here are from mouse. The read terminates 4 residues ahead of where the CDR3 ends, so the germline J gene completes it. The chain couples TRBV5 to TRBJ2-5; 11 bases fit TRBD2. The CDR3 consists of 16 residues. The V gene's germline CDR1 is LGHNA and CDR2 YNLKQL (reference sequence). The sequenced part of the CDR3 DNA is TGTGCCAGCAGCCAAAACTGGGGGGGCGCGGCGGAC. This translates into CASSQNWGGAAD. In full, the CDR3 is CASSQNWGGAADTQYF.

This clone has at least ten counts. Genes here carry mouse names. Coverage ceases 4 residues before the CDR3 finishes, and the germline J gene fills in the end. The chain links TRBV13-2 to TRBJ1-2; TRBD1 is a possible D gene (5 bases). Trimming shortened V by 2 bases and J by 3 bases, and 8 bases separated the two germline ends. CDR3 length equals 13 residues. Germline CDR1 is NNHNN and CDR2 is SYGAGS (reference sequence). Incomplete CDR3 DNA: TGTGCCAGCGGTGACAGGGAAGACTCC. Translation: CASGDREDS. The CDR3 in its entirety is CASGDREDSDYTF.

A note on this clone: Gene names denote mouse genes. The read terminates 4 residues before the CDR3 end, so the remaining end is supplied by the germline J gene. V gene TRBV13-2 combines with J gene TRBJ2-5; 7 nucleotides line up with TRBD2. The ends lost 0 bases at V and 0 bases at J; junction bases unmatched: 10. CDR1 is NNHNN, CDR2 SYGAGS, per germline (reference sequence). CDR3 length equals 18 residues. CDR3 DNA (partial): TGTGCCAGCGGTGATGCTCCGACGCTGGGGGTTAACCAAGAC. The encoded protein is CASGDAPTLGVNQD. The full-length CDR3 reads as CASGDAPTLGVNQDTQYF.

Many counts were recorded for this clone. The gene names here belong to mouse. CDR3: CASSEDSQDTQYF. The covered CDR3 bases are TGTGCCAGCAGTGAGGACAGTCAAGAC. V gene TRBV14 combines with J gene TRBJ2-5; the D gene is possibly TRBD1 (6 bases). The CDR3 is cut off 4 residues early in the read; its end comes from the germline J gene. From germline, CDR1 is SGHDT and CDR2 FRDEAV. This CDR3 is built from 13 residues. The germline V and J ends were trimmed by 4 bases and 3 bases, with 9 bases remaining between them.

This clone was counted at least ten times. The gene names given are mouse names. The CDR3 end falls 4 residues outside the read, so it is completed with the germline J gene. The V gene is TRBV5, the J gene TRBJ2-1; 7 bases are a match to TRBD1. The CDR3 has 15 amino acids. CDR1 LGHNA and CDR2 YNLKQL come from the germline V gene (reference sequence). V gave up 4 bases and J gave up 0 bases; unmatched junction bases: 3. The CDR3 sequence: CASSPRDSNYAEQFF. Incomplete CDR3 DNA: TGTGCCAGCAGCCCCCGGGACAGTAACTATGCT.

In its sample, this clone was seen many times. Genes and germline are mouse. The CDR3 end is not reached by the read, which stops 4 residues before it; the germline J gene fills it in. This chain joins TRBV13-3 and TRBJ2-7; 10 bases map to TRBD2. Per the germline V gene, CDR1 is NNHDY and CDR2 is SYVADS. The CDR3 has 12 residues. The sequenced part of the CDR3 DNA is TGTGCCAGCAGGACTGGGGGGTAT. It codes for CASRTGGY. The complete CDR3 reads CASRTGGYEQYF.

This clone rates as large. These gene names are mouse names. Read sequence stops 4 residues before the CDR3 end, and the germline J gene provides the missing end. The V call is TRBV1, the J call TRBJ2-2; TRBD2 is a possible D gene (7 bases). The CDR3 covers 14 residues. Germline loops: CDR1 NSQYPW, CDR2 LRSPGD (reference sequence). Trimming removed 2 bases at V and 4 bases at J, with 8 bases between. The sequenced CDR3 bases are TGCACCTGCAGTGCAAGGGGGGCCACCGGG. It yields the protein CTCSARGATG. The whole CDR3 protein is CTCSARGATGQLYF.

This clone appeared many times. The germline and genes are mouse ones. The CDR3 end lies 4 residues beyond the end of the read and is filled in from the germline J gene. The chain is built from TRBV1 and TRBJ1-1, with 7 nucleotides matching TRBD1. From germline, CDR1 is NSQYPW and CDR2 LRSPGD (reference sequence). CDR3 size: 16 residues. V lost 4 bases to trimming and J lost 3 bases; unmatched junction nucleotides: 11. CDR3 sequence: CTCSGGGGGAYTEVFF. The CDR3 DNA, read in part, is TGCACCTGCAGTGGGGGTGGAGGGGGCGCGTACACA.

By share of the sample, this clone is medium-sized (0.01 to 0.1%). The genes and germline here are from mouse. The CDR3 is cut off 4 residues early in the read; its end comes from the germline J gene. This chain links TRBV13-1 with TRBJ2-1; tentatively, D is TRBD1 (5 bases). Trimming shortened V by 0 bases and J by 3 bases, and 13 bases separated the two germline ends. CDR3 length equals 16 residues. CDR1 and CDR2 (germline): NSHNY, SYGAGN. The CDR3 spells CASSDASGHTYAEQFF. CDR3 bases read: TGTGCCAGCAGTGATGCCTCCGGACACACCTATGCT.

This clone was seen ten or more times. The gene names given are mouse names. The read terminates 4 residues before the CDR3 end, so the remaining end is supplied by the germline J gene. This chain links TRBV5 with TRBJ2-5; a weak D match, TRBD2 (5 bases). The CDR3 consists of 13 residues. Germline V CDR1 and CDR2: LGHNA, YNLKQL (reference sequence). The DNA read from the CDR3 is TGTGCCAGCAGCCAAGATGGGGAGGAC. It is translated as CASSQDGED. The full CDR3 sequence reads CASSQDGEDTQYF.

Comment on this clone: Gene names refer to mouse genes. The sequenced fragment ends 4 residues before the CDR3 boundary, so the rest is inferred from the germline J gene. The chain is built from TRBV29 and TRBJ2-1, with 12 bases aligning to TRBD2. The CDR3 is 13 amino acids. Germline values: CDR1 MSHET, CDR2 SYDVDS. The DNA read from the CDR3 is TGTGCTAGCAGGACTGGGGGGGCGCCT. It specifies CASRTGGAP. The full CDR3 sequence reads CASRTGGAPEQFF. Looking up the rest from reference TRBV29 and TRBJ2-1 gives the full variable domain: DMKVTQMPRYLIKRMGENVLLECGQDMSHETMYWYRQDPGLGLQLIYISYDVDSNSEGDIPKGYRVSRKKREHFSLILDSAKTNQTSVYFCASRTGGAPEQFFGPGTRLTVL.

This clone was seen ten or more times. The genes and germline here are from mouse. The CDR3 end is not reached by the read, which stops 4 residues before it; the germline J gene fills it in. The chain has TRBV5 and TRBJ2-3, with 10 nucleotides matching TRBD2. Trimming removed 1 base from V and 0 bases from J; junction bases left unmatched: 1. The CDR3 length is 16 residues. CDR1 is LGHNA and CDR2 is YNLKQL in the germline V gene (reference sequence). The sequenced CDR3 bases are TGTGCCAGCAGCCAAGGGACTGGGGGTAGTGCAGAA. This gives the protein CASSQGTGGSAE. The entire CDR3 sequence reads CASSQGTGGSAETLYF.

This clone appeared many times. Gene names follow the mouse nomenclature. The DNA ends 3 residues before the CDR3 does, and the rest of the CDR3 is filled in from the germline J gene. Other DNA sequences in the sample encode the same CDR3. The chain employs TRBV13-3 and TRBJ1-6, with 10 bases that match TRBD1. TRBJ1-6 belongs to the ORF category, with a function that is uncertain. The CDR3 has 15 amino acids. V shed 3 bases and J 3 bases; nucleotides not matched to a gene: 0. The germline V gene encodes CDR1 NNHDY and CDR2 SYVADS. The chain's CDR3 is CASSGTGGYNSPLYF. Partial CDR3 DNA: TGTGCCAGCAGTGGGACAGGGGGCTATAATTCGCCC.

This clone was picked up many times. Germline and genes here are mouse. The missing CDR3 end, 4 residues past where the read stops, is filled in from the germline J gene. The chain carries TRBV19 and TRBJ1-2; 11 bases fit TRBD1. CDR1 and CDR2 from the germline V gene are FNHDT and SITEND (reference sequence). CDR3 length equals 15 residues. The trim removed 0 bases at V and 4 bases at J, leaving 2 bases unmatched. CDR3 DNA, as far as it was read: TGTGCCAGCAGTATAGGAGGGACAGGGGGCTCC. Protein sequence: CASSIGGTGGS. The full CDR3 reads CASSIGGTGGSDYTF. The full variable domain, in which reference TRBV19 and TRBJ1-2 provide the parts outside the CDR3, is GGIITQTPKFLIGQEGQKLTLKCQQNFNHDTMYWYRQDSGKGLRLIYYSITENDLQKGDLSEGYDASREKKSSFSLTVTSAQKNEMAVFLCASSIGGTGGSDYTFGSGTRLLVI.

This clone was seen a few times. Gene names denote mouse genes. The CDR3 DNA, read in part, is TGTGCCAGCAGTATGGGGGGCTATGCT. As protein: CASSMGGYA. The full CDR3 protein reads CASSMGGYAEQFF. This chain links TRBV13-1 with TRBJ2-1; 7 positions agree with TRBD2. The read falls 4 residues short of the CDR3 end, and the missing part is taken from the germline J gene. From germline, CDR1 is NSHNY and CDR2 SYGAGN. This CDR3 spans 13 amino acids. V dropped 4 bases and J dropped 3; count of bases not matched to a gene: 1.

About this clone itself: Any gene name here is a mouse gene name. The read is 4 residues too short to cover the CDR3 end, so that end is filled in from the germline J gene. This chain joins TRBV13-3 and TRBJ2-1; 12 nucleotides line up with TRBD2. CDR3 size: 15 residues. CDR1 and CDR2 (germline): NNHDY, SYVADS. With 3 bases clipped from V and 4 bases from J, the junction kept 2 bases outside the gene matches. CDR3 bases read: TGTGCCAGCAGTGGACTGGGGGGGCGGTATGCT. Protein product: CASSGLGGRYA. The CDR3 in its entirety is CASSGLGGRYAEQFF.

This clone was found many times. Gene names follow the mouse nomenclature. From the germline J gene comes the end of the CDR3, since the read stops 4 residues before it. V and J are TRBV13-2 and TRBJ2-1, with D perhaps matching TRBD2 (7 bases). Per the germline V gene, CDR1 is NNHNN and CDR2 is SYGAGS (reference sequence). This CDR3 has 15 residues. Trimming took 0 bases from V and 3 from J, leaving 10 bases between them. The part of the CDR3 DNA that was read is TGTGCCAGCGGTGATGCCTGGGGGCTCTATGCT. Protein product: CASGDAWGLYA. The complete CDR3 reads CASGDAWGLYAEQFF.